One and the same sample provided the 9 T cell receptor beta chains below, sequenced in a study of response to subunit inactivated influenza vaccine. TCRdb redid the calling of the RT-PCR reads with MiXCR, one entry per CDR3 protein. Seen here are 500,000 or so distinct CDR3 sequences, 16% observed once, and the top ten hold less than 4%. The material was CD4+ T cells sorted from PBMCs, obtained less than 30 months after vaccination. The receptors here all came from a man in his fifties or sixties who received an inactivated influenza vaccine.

CDR3 nucleotides: TGTGCCAGCAGCCAAGTGGGGGTTGGATCCTACGAGCAGTACTTC. The encoded protein is CASSQVGVGSYEQYF. V usage is TRBV3-1 and J usage is TRBJ2-7, with D perhaps given as TRBD1 or TRBD2 (5 bases each). The V and J ends lost 1 base and 1 base respectively, with 11 bases between them. The V gene's germline CDR1 is LGHDT and CDR2 YNNKEL (reference sequence). The CDR3 is 15 amino acids.

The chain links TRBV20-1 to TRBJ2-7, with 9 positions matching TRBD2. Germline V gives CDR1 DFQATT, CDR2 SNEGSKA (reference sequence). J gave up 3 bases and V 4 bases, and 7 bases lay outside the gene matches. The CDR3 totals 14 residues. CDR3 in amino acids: CSATRVAGVYEQYF. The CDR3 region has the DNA TGCAGTGCTACCAGGGTAGCGGGAGTCTACGAGCAGTACTTC.

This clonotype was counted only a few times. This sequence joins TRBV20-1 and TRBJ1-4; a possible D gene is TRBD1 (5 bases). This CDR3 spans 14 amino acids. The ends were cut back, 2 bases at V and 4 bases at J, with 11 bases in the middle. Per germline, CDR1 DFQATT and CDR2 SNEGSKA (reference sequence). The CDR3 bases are TGCAGTGCTAGACCGGGGGATAATAATGAAAAACTGTTTTTT. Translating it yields CSARPGDNNEKLFF.

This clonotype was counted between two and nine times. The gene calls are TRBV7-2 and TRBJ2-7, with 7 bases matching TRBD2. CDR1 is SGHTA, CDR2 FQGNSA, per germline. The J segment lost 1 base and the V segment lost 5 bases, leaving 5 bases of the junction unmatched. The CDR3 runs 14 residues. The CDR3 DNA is TGTGCCAGCAGCCCGAGGCGGGGGTCCTACGAGCAGTACTTC. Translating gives CASSPRRGSYEQYF.

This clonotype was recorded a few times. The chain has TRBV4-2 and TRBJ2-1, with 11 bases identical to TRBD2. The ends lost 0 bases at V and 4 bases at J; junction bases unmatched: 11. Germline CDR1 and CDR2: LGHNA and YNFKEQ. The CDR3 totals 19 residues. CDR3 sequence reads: CASSQDGLAGGRWYNEQFF. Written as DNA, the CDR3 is TGTGCCAGCAGCCAAGATGGGCTAGCGGGGGGCCGGTGGTACAATGAGCAGTTCTTC.

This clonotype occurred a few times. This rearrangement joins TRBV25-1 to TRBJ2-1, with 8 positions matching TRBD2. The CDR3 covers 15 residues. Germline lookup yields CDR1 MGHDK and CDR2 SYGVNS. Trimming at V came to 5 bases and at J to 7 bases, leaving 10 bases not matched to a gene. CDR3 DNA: TGTGCCAGCAGTAAGTCGGGGGGGCCTGTAAATGAGCAGTTCTTC. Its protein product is CASSKSGGPVNEQFF.

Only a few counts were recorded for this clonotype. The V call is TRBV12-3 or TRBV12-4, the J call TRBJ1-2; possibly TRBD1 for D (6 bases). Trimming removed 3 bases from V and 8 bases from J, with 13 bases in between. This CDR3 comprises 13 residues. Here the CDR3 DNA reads TGTGCCAGCAGTTTGTGGGGGGCAAGAGGCTACACCTTC. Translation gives CASSLWGARGYTF.

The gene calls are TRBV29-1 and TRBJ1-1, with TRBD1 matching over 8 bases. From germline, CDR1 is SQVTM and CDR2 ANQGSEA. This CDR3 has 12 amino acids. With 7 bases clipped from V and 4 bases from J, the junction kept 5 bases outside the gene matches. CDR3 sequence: CSARQGATEAFF. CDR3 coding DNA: TGCAGCGCAAGGCAGGGGGCCACTGAAGCTTTCTTT. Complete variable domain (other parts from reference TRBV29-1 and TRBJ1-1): SAVISQKPSRDICQRGTSLTIQCQVDSQVTMMFWYRQQPGQSLTLIATANQGSEATYESGFVIDKFPISRPNLTFSTLTVSNMSPEDSSIYLCSARQGATEAFFGQGTRLTVV.

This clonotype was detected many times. The CDR3 reads CASSLGRYQPQHF. Here the CDR3 DNA reads TGTGCCAGCAGTTTAGGGCGTTATCAGCCCCAGCATTTT. The chain couples TRBV12-3 or TRBV12-4 to TRBJ1-5; D is undetermined. The V end lost 1 base, the J end lost 5 bases, and 6 bases lay between the germline ends. This CDR3 spans 13 amino acids.